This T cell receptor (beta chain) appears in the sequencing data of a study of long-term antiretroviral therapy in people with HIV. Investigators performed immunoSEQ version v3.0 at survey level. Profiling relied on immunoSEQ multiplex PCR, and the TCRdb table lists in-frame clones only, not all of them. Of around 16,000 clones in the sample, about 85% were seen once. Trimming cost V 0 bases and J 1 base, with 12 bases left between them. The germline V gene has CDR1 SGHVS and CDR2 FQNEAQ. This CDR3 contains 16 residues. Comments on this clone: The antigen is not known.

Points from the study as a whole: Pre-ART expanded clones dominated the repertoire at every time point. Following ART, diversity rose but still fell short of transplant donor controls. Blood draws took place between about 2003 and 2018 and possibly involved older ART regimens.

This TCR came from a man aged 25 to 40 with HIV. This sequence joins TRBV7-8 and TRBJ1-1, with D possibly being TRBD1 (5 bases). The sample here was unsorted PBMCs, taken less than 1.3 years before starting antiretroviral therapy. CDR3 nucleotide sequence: TGTGCCAGCAGCTTAGCAGTAGTCACAGGGAACACTGAAGCTTTCTTT. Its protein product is CASSLAVVTGNTEAFF.